The sequence of this T cell receptor (beta chain) was determined in a study of blood T cell repertoires in COVID-19. Study context: Donors in the United States, Italy and Spain gave samples during acute or convalescent COVID-19.

Assay: immunoSEQ multiplex PCR; the TCRdb copy retains only in-frame clones and omits some. The sample lists 100,000 to 110,000 clones; 80% were seen once. The CDR3 runs 14 residues. Trimming removed 1 base at V and 4 bases at J, with 13 bases between. Germline CDR1 reads GTSNPN; CDR2 reads SVGIG (reference sequence). This chain joins TRBV30 and TRBJ1-1; D is possibly TRBD1 (5 bases). Sequencing was done on a sample of peripheral blood. This sequence originates from a man aged 65 to 85 with active or convalescent COVID-19. In DNA form, the CDR3 reads TGTGCCTGGAGTGATACGGACACCACCACTGAAGCTTTCTTT. Its protein is CAWSDTDTTTEAFF.